Listed here are 9 T cell receptor beta chains from one sample, sequenced in a study of blood T cell repertoires in COVID-19. Data came from immunoSEQ multiplex PCR; TCRdb stores just in-frame clones and leaves some out. The data contain around 70,000 clones, over 70% of them singletons. Sequencing was carried out using peripheral blood. The receptors originated from a human donor in a cohort sampled during active COVID-19.

This clone was counted once. The DNA of the CDR3 is TGTGCCACCAGCAGACAGGGACAGTCTGGTGCCTACGAGCAGTACTTC. Translation gives CATSRQGQSGAYEQYF. V usage is TRBV15 and J usage is TRBJ2-7; 7 positions agree with TRBD1. V was clipped by 2 bases and J by 2 bases; unmatched bases: 9. The CDR3 loop spans 16 amino acids. Germline CDR1 is LNHNV and CDR2 is YYDKDF (reference sequence).

This clone has a single count. The rearrangement links TRBV20-1 to TRBJ2-5; 11 nucleotides agree with TRBD2. The germline gives CDR1 DFQATT, CDR2 SNEGSKA (reference sequence). There are 15 residues in the CDR3. Losses at the gene ends were 3 bases for V and 5 bases for J; bases not matched to a gene: 8. CDR3 loop: CSASSPSGGRETQYF. In DNA form, the CDR3 reads TGCAGTGCTAGTTCCCCTAGCGGGGGGCGGGAGACCCAGTACTTC.

V usage is TRBV28 and J usage is TRBJ2-4, with 7 nucleotides matching TRBD1. Germline V gene data show CDR1 as MDHEN and CDR2 as SYDVKM. This CDR3 has 15 residues. Trimming cost V 2 bases and J 3 bases; bases outside gene matches: 4. Here the CDR3 DNA reads TGTGCCAGCAGTTTACTGTCAGGGGGCAAAAACATTCAGTACTTC. As protein: CASSLLSGGKNIQYF.

The chain combines TRBV7-2 with TRBJ1-3; TRBD1 matches at 7 bases. This CDR3 comprises 15 residues. The germline V gene has CDR1 SGHTA and CDR2 FQGNSA. Trimming took 1 base from V and 2 from J; bases not matched to a gene: 2. Written as DNA, the CDR3 is TGTGCCAGCAGCTTAGAGGGGGCTACTGGAAACACCATATATTTT. Its protein product is CASSLEGATGNTIYF. Full variable domain (missing parts from reference TRBV7-2 and TRBJ1-3): GAGVSQSPSNKVTEKGKDVELRCDPISGHTALYWYRQSLGQGLEFLIYFQGNSAPDKSGLPSDRFSAERTGGSVSTLTIQRTQQEDSAVYLCASSLEGATGNTIYFGEGSWLTVV.

This rearrangement joins TRBV4-1 to TRBJ2-7; the match to TRBD2 covers 8 bases. The V gene end was trimmed by 4 bases and the J gene end by 5 bases; junction bases not matched to a gene: 4. CDR1 is MGHRA and CDR2 is YSYEKL in the germline V gene. The CDR3 has 13 residues. In DNA, the CDR3 is TGCGCCAGCAGCCCCTTAGCGGGAAACGAGCAGTACGTC. Translation gives CASSPLAGNEQYV.

The chain carries TRBV20-1 and TRBJ2-3; 12 bases are a match to TRBD2. CDR1 DFQATT and CDR2 SNEGSKA come from the germline V gene (reference sequence). This CDR3 has 15 residues. V shed 3 bases and J 2 bases; nucleotides not matched to a gene: 3. CDR3 loop: CSASRTSGVTDTQYF. CDR3 in DNA: TGCAGTGCTAGTAGGACTAGCGGGGTCACAGATACGCAGTATTTT.

This chain uses TRBV7-9 with TRBJ2-3, with D perhaps TRBD1 (6 bases). V was trimmed by 5 bases and J by 3 bases, leaving 9 bases between them. The germline V gene encodes CDR1 SEHNR and CDR2 FQNEAQ (reference sequence). The CDR3 totals 13 residues. The DNA for the CDR3 is TGTGCCAGCAGCGAGGGGGTTACAGATACGCAGTATTTT. As protein: CASSEGVTDTQYF.

This clone was counted a single time. This chain links TRBV6-1 with TRBJ2-1; 10 nucleotides match TRBD1. Per the germline V gene, CDR1 is MNHNS and CDR2 is SASEGT. This CDR3 is 16 amino acids long. The trim removed 2 bases at V and 1 base at J, leaving 2 bases unmatched. CDR3 region: CASSERTGGSYNEQFF. CDR3 sequence (DNA): TGTGCCAGCAGTGAAAGGACAGGGGGTTCCTACAATGAGCAGTTCTTC.

A few counts support this clone. DNA of the CDR3: TGTGCCAGCTCACACCAACTAGCGGGAGGGCCGTGGAATGAGCAGTTCTTC. Translating gives CASSHQLAGGPWNEQFF. This chain connects TRBV18 to TRBJ2-1; 13 bases map to TRBD2. Unmatched junction bases numbered 10, after V lost 4 bases and J lost 7 bases. Germline V gives CDR1 KGHSH, CDR2 LQKENI. The CDR3 loop spans 17 amino acids.